This T cell receptor beta chain was documented in a study of human T cells and chemical hapten exposure. Time point defined: pre-sensitization, week 0. The treatment denotes: therapeutic diphenylcyclopropenone sensitization with weekly scalp DPC. From the RACE reads, TCRdb called clonotypes with MiXCR, one entry per CDR3 protein. Of about 180,000 distinct CDR3 sequences in the sample, around 30% were seen once. Sequenced material: whole blood, taken in connection with sensitization to the hapten diphenylcyclopropenone (DPC). This sequence originates from a woman aged 25 to 39 with alopecia areata. Some clones in this sample may be carry-over from other donors' samples.

In DNA form, the CDR3 reads TGCGCCAGCAGCCAAGAACTGGGCCGGACAAACACTGAAGCTTTCTTT. Amino acid sequence: CASSQELGRTNTEAFF. The chain employs TRBV4-1 and TRBJ1-1, with D possibly TRBD1 on 5 matching bases. Deletions cut 0 bases from V and 2 bases from J, with 13 bases between. The CDR3 is made up of 16 amino acids. Germline assignment: CDR1 MGHRA and CDR2 YSYEKL.